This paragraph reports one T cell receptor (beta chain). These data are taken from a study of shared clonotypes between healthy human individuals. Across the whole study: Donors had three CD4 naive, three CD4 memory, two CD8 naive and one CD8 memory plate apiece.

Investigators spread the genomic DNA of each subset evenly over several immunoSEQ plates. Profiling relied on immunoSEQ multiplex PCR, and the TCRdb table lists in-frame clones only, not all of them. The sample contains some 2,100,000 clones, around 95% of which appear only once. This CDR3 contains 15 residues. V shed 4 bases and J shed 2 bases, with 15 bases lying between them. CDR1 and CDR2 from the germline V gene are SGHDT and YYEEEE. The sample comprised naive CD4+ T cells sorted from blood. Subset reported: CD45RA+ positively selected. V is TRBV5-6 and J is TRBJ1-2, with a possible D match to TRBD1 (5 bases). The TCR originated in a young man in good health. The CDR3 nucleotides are TGTGCCAGCAGCCGCCAGGGAGGGCCCAACTATGGCTACACCTTC. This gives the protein CASSRQGGPNYGYTF.